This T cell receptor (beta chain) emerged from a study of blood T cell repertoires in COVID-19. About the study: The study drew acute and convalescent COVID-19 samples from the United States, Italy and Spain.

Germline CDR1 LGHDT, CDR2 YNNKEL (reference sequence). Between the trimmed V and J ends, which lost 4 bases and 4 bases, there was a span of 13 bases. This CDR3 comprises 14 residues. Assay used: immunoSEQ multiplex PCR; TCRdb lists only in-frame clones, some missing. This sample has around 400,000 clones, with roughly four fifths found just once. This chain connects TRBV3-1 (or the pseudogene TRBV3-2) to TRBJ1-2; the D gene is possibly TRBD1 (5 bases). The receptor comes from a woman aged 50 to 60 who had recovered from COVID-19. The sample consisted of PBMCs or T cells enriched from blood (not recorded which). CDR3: CASSPEGRGYGYTF. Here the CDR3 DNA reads TGTGCCAGCAGCCCGGAGGGGAGAGGCTATGGCTACACCTTC.